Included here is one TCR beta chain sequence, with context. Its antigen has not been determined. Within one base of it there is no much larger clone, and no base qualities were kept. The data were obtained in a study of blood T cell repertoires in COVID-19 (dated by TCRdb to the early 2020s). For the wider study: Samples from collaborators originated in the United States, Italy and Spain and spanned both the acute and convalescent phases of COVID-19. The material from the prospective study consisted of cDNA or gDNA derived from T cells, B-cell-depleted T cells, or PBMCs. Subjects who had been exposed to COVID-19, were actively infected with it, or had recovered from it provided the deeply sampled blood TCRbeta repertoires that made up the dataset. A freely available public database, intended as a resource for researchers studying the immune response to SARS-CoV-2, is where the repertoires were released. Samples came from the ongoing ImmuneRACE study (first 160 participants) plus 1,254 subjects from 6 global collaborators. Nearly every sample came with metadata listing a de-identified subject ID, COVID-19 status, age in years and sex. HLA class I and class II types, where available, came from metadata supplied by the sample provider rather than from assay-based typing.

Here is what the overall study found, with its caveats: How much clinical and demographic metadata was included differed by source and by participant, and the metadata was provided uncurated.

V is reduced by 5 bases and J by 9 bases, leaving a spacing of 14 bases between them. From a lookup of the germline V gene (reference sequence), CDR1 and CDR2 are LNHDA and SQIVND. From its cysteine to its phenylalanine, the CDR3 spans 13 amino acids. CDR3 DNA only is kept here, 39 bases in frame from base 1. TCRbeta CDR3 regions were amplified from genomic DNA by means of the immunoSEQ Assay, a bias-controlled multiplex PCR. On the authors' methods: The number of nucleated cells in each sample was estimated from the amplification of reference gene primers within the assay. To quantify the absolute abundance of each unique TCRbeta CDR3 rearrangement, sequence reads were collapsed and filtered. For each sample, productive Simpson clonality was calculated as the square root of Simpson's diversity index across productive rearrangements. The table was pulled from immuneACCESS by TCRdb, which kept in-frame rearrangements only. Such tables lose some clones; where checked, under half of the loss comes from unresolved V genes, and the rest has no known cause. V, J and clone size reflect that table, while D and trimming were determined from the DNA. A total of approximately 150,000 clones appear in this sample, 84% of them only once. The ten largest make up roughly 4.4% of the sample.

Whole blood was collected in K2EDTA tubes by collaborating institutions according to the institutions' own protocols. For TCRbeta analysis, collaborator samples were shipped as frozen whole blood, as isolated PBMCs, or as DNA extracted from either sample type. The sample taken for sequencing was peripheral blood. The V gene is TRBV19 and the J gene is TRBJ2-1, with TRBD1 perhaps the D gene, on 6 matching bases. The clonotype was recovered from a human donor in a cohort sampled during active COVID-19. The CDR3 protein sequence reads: CASSLAGVSEQFF. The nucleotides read TGTGCCAGTAGTTTGGCAGGGGTTAGTGAGCAGTTCTTC.